This T cell receptor (beta chain) derives from a study of T cell repertoires in cytomegalovirus infection. Study-level background: Based on public TCR beta signatures, there were indications of CMV infection and of a matching HLA type. Study-level findings and limits: The ex vivo response showed dominance by HLA-C-restricted CMV-specific TCR beta clonotypes.

This clonotype has a count of ten or more. Its antigen is not known. V gave up 8 bases and J gave up 1 base, with 11 bases separating them. Germline V CDR1 and CDR2: MNHEY, SVGEGT. The CDR3 spans 13 residues. MiXCR, applied by TCRdb to the reads, yields one record per CDR3 protein. Counted here are about 210,000 distinct CDR3 sequences, approximately 7% occurring once; the ten biggest clones make up roughly 6.5%. The sequenced material came from PBMCs. This clonotype was sampled from a human donor in good health (CMV status not recorded). Some clones in this sample may be carry-over from other donors' samples. V is TRBV6-2 or TRBV6-3 and J is TRBJ1-1; no reliable D call. This CDR3 is CASEPSANTEAFF. As DNA, the CDR3 is TGTGCCAGCGAGCCGTCAGCGAACACTGAAGCTTTCTTT.